The 11 T cell receptor beta chains reported below all come from one sample, sequenced in a study of T-cell memory formation after mild COVID-19. A single record per CDR3 protein comes from TCRdb applying MiXCR to the 5' RACE reads. This sample has hundreds of thousands of distinct CDR3 sequences, with roughly 15% found just once. The sample consisted of PBMCs or a T cell subset sorted from them (not recorded which). All receptors derive from a man aged 18-30 years who had mild COVID-19 (a few samples of this study predate the infection). Cell type and time point are not known.

In its sample, this clonotype was seen a few times. The chain has TRBV6-2 or TRBV6-3 and TRBJ2-2; D remains unclear. V was trimmed by 10 bases and J by 5 bases, leaving 14 bases between them. CDR1 and CDR2 from the germline V gene are MNHEY and SVGEGT. The CDR3 has 13 amino acids. CDR3 nucleotide sequence: TGTGCCATCTCGCTCCTGGGGACCGGGGAGCTGTTTTTT. This codes for CAISLLGTGELFF.

This clonotype appeared a few times. This chain links TRBV6-2 or TRBV6-3 with TRBJ2-1; TRBD2 aligns across 15 bases. The CDR3 contains 17 residues. The V and J ends lost 6 bases and 6 bases, in that order; junction bases with no gene match: 9. Per the germline V gene, CDR1 is MNHEY and CDR2 is SVGEGT. The DNA for the CDR3 is TGTGCCAGCAGCCTCGGACTAGCGGGGGGGCTTGCCAATGAGCAGTTCTTC. Its protein product is CASSLGLAGGLANEQFF.

The rearrangement uses TRBV5-1 and TRBJ2-5; maybe TRBD2 (6 bases). Germline-derived CDR1 and CDR2 are SGHRS and YFSETQ. The CDR3 extends over 17 amino acids. This chain's CDR3 is CASVPLAMSGVQETQYF. CDR3 nucleotide sequence: TGCGCATCCGTCCCCCTGGCAATGTCGGGAGTCCAAGAGACCCAGTACTTC.

The table lists this clonotype with many counts. V and J are TRBV7-8 and TRBJ1-1; D is unresolved. Between the trimmed V and J ends, which lost 2 bases and 0 bases, there was a span of 7 bases. From germline, CDR1 is SGHVS and CDR2 FQNEAQ. There are 14 residues in the CDR3. The CDR3 nucleotides read TGTGCCAGCAGCTTAACCGACTTGAACACTGAAGCTTTCTTT. Encoded protein: CASSLTDLNTEAFF.

This clonotype was seen only a few times. The gene calls are TRBV7-9 and TRBJ2-3, with D possibly being TRBD1 (5 bases). Trimming stripped 5 bases from V and 8 bases from J, with 11 bases between. The CDR3 extends over 12 amino acids. The germline CDR1 and CDR2 sequences are SEHNR and FQNEAQ (reference sequence). CDR3: CASSLTAGTQYF. Here the CDR3 DNA reads TGTGCCAGCAGCCTGACAGCCGGTACGCAGTATTTT.

This clonotype was seen only a few times. This chain joins TRBV11-2 and TRBJ2-1; 7 nucleotides line up with TRBD2. V was pared by 6 bases and J by 9 bases, with 2 bases of the junction left unmatched. The CDR3 is 11 residues long. Germline-derived CDR1 and CDR2 are SGHAT and FQNNGV. This CDR3 is CASRGEGEQFF. The CDR3 DNA follows: TGTGCCAGCAGGGGGGAGGGTGAGCAGTTCTTC.

The genes are TRBV12-3 or TRBV12-4 and TRBJ2-1, with D possibly TRBD2 on 6 matching bases. The CDR3 has 14 residues. Trimming took off 6 bases at V and 4 bases at J, with 13 bases between the two ends. Here the CDR3 reads CASSRDWVYNEQFF. DNA of the CDR3: TGTGCCAGCAGCCGGGACTGGGTATACAATGAGCAGTTCTTC.

The rearrangement joins TRBV2 to TRBJ1-5, with D uncertain. With 11 bases removed from V and 9 bases from J, the gap between germline ends came to 8 bases. The CDR3 is 9 amino acids. Germline V gene sequence: CDR1 SNHLY, CDR2 FYNNEI. The CDR3 nucleotides are TGTGCCTCACTTGCGCCCCAGCATTTT. This gives the protein CASLAPQHF. Full variable domain (rest looked up from reference TRBV2 and TRBJ1-5): EPEVTQTPSHQVTQMGQEVILRCVPISNHLYFYWYRQILGQKVEFLVSFYNNEISEKSEIFDDQFSVERPDGSNFTLKIRSTKLEDSAMYFCASLAPQHFGDGTRLSIL.

V is TRBV7-2 and J is TRBJ2-7, with D possibly being TRBD1 or TRBD2 (5 bases each). This CDR3 is built from 14 residues. Germline V gene lookup returns CDR1 SGHTA and CDR2 FQGNSA. V gave up 9 bases and J gave up 3 bases, with 18 bases separating them. This CDR3 reads CASNQGPSFYEQYV. CDR3 coding DNA: TGTGCCAGTAACCAGGGCCCTAGCTTCTACGAGCAGTACGTC.

V usage is TRBV7-9 and J usage is TRBJ1-4, with D perhaps TRBD1 (5 bases). The CDR3 runs 15 residues. Trimming stripped 5 bases from V and 4 bases from J, with 14 bases between. CDR1 SEHNR and CDR2 FQNEAQ come from the germline V gene (reference sequence). The CDR3 region is CASSLGDGINEKLFF. CDR3 bases: TGTGCCAGCAGCCTTGGGGACGGGATTAATGAAAAACTGTTTTTT.

There are a few counts of this clonotype. The chain combines TRBV5-4 with TRBJ2-3; 7 bases agree with TRBD2. This CDR3 has 15 amino acids. The trim removed 9 bases at V and 0 bases at J, leaving 10 bases unmatched. Germline loops: CDR1 SGHNT, CDR2 YYREEE (reference sequence). CDR3 in DNA: TGTGCCACTCAACTCGGACTAGTGAGCACAGATACGCAGTATTTT. Translating gives CATQLGLVSTDTQYF.